This T cell receptor beta chain was obtained from a study of T-cell memory formation after mild COVID-19. Germline V gives CDR1 DFQATT, CDR2 SNEGSKA (reference sequence). The CDR3 runs 15 residues. The V gene end was trimmed by 7 bases and the J gene end by 0 bases; junction bases not matched to a gene: 4. For this clonotype: Its antigen is unknown.

Study-level findings and limits: Of the contracting clones, CD4+ ones lay mainly in CM and EM, and CD8+ ones in EMRA. Pre-infection memory showed some responding clones, and this suggested that cross-reactive memory joined.

TCRdb called the 5' RACE reads again in MiXCR, with one record for every CDR3 protein. The data show about 350,000 distinct CDR3 sequences, about an eighth seen once. J is TRBJ2-6 and V is TRBV20-1, with 9 bases aligning to TRBD1. The clonotype comes from a man between 18 and 35 years old who had mild COVID-19 (a few samples of this study predate the infection). Cell type and time point are not known. Sequencing was performed on PBMCs or a T cell subset sorted from them (not recorded which). CDR3 nucleotide sequence: TGCAGTGAGACAGGGGGACTCTCTGGGGCCAACGTCCTGACTTTC. Its protein product is CSETGGLSGANVLTF.